This T cell receptor beta chain was found in a study of blood T cell repertoires in COVID-19. The table came from immunoSEQ multiplex PCR; TCRdb's copy has only in-frame clones and leaves some out. The table shows about 120,000 clones, with 79% occurring only once. The receptor comes from a woman older than 75 with acute or convalescent COVID-19. The material sequenced was peripheral blood.

The CDR3 spells CASGGVAKNIQYF. Here the CDR3 DNA reads TGTGCCAGCGGGGGGGTAGCCAAAAACATTCAGTACTTC. This chain connects TRBV19 to TRBJ2-4, with TRBD2 identical over 8 bases. The CDR3 is 13 residues long. Trimming removed 9 bases from V and 0 bases from J; junction bases left unmatched: 1. Per germline, CDR1 LNHDA and CDR2 SQIVND (reference sequence). The complete variable domain, with remaining parts taken from reference TRBV19 and TRBJ2-4, reads DGGITQSPKYLFRKEGQNVTLSCEQNLNHDAMYWYRQDPGQGLRLIYYSQIVNDFQKGDIAEGYSVSREKKESFPLTVTSAQKNPTAFYLCASGGVAKNIQYFGAGTRLSVL.